Listed here are 29 T cell receptor beta chains from one sample, sequenced in a study of blood T cell repertoires in COVID-19. Sequencing was performed with immunoSEQ multiplex PCR; in TCRdb, only in-frame clones are kept and a portion is missing. Of about 71,000 clones listed, about 80% are singletons. Sequenced input: peripheral blood. Source of these receptors: an elderly woman with acute or convalescent COVID-19.

This chain connects TRBV6-1 to TRBJ2-2; TRBD1 agrees at 11 bases. The CDR3 totals 15 residues. Germline CDR1 and CDR2: MNHNS and SASEGT. V dropped 6 bases and J dropped 4; count of bases not matched to a gene: 4. The CDR3 sequence is CASSWTGGLTGELFF. CDR3 bases: TGTGCCAGCAGCTGGACAGGGGGCCTCACCGGGGAGCTGTTTTTT.

This clone was counted at least ten times. The chain joins TRBV5-4 to TRBJ1-2; D perhaps matches TRBD1 (6 bases). Trimming shortened V by 3 bases and J by 7 bases, and 19 bases separated the two germline ends. Germline V gene lookup returns CDR1 SGHNT and CDR2 YYREEE (reference sequence). The CDR3 runs to 15 residues. The CDR3 DNA sequence: TGTGCCAGCAGCTCCCCAGGGGCCGAGAAGGTTGGCTACACCTTC. Translation: CASSSPGAEKVGYTF.

This sequence joins TRBV19 and TRBJ1-4; 10 bases align to TRBD1. CDR3 size: 17 residues. V dropped 3 bases and J dropped 5; count of bases not matched to a gene: 9. Germline V CDR1 and CDR2: LNHDA, SQIVND (reference sequence). The CDR3 is CASSINKPGQGNEKLFF. Here the CDR3 DNA reads TGTGCCAGTAGTATCAACAAACCGGGACAGGGGAATGAAAAACTGTTTTTT. Combining the CDR3 with reference TRBV19 and TRBJ1-4 gives the whole variable domain DGGITQSPKYLFRKEGQNVTLSCEQNLNHDAMYWYRQDPGQGLRLIYYSQIVNDFQKGDIAEGYSVSREKKESFPLTVTSAQKNPTAFYLCASSINKPGQGNEKLFFGSGTQLSVL.

This sequence joins TRBV7-2 and TRBJ2-7; 10 bases agree with TRBD1. This CDR3 has 15 amino acids. The germline V gene has CDR1 SGHTA and CDR2 FQGNSA. The J segment lost 5 bases and the V segment lost 5 bases, leaving 9 bases of the junction unmatched. The CDR3: CASSKRTGGIDEQYF. The CDR3 DNA sequence: TGTGCCAGCAGCAAACGGACAGGGGGTATCGACGAGCAGTACTTC.

The chain recombines TRBV18 with TRBJ1-6; TRBD1 matches at 9 bases. From germline, CDR1 is KGHSH and CDR2 LQKENI. Unmatched junction bases numbered 7, after V lost 2 bases and J lost 11 bases. The CDR3 runs 15 residues. CDR3 DNA sequence: TGTGCCAGCTCACCAGGGACAGGGTCAGGGACACCCCTCCACTTT. Amino acid sequence: CASSPGTGSGTPLHF.

This rearrangement joins TRBV2 to TRBJ2-1, with 9 bases identical to TRBD2. CDR1 and CDR2 (germline): SNHLY, FYNNEI. J gave up 8 bases and V 6 bases, and 8 bases lay outside the gene matches. The CDR3 runs 14 residues. This CDR3 is CASRKVAGDHEQFF. DNA for the CDR3: TGTGCCAGCAGGAAGGTAGCGGGAGACCATGAGCAGTTCTTC.

This clone has more than one count but fewer than ten. The chain links TRBV11-2 to TRBJ1-1, with 7 bases that match TRBD1. J gave up 1 base and V 5 bases, and 7 bases lay outside the gene matches. The CDR3 consists of 15 residues. Germline CDR1 reads SGHAT; CDR2 reads FQNNGV. CDR3 residues: CASSGRQGRNTEAFF. The CDR3 DNA is TGTGCCAGCAGCGGCCGACAGGGAAGGAACACTGAAGCTTTCTTT. Supplemented by reference TRBV11-2 and TRBJ1-1, the full variable domain reads EAGVAQSPRYKIIEKRQSVAFWCNPISGHATLYWYQQILGQGPKLLIQFQNNGVVDDSQLPKDRFSAERLKGVDSTLKIQPAKLEDSAVYLCASSGRQGRNTEAFFGQGTRLTVV.

The chain has TRBV7-2 and TRBJ1-2; perhaps TRBD1 as D (6 bases). The V and J ends lost 2 bases and 5 bases respectively, with 15 bases between them. Germline V CDR1 and CDR2: SGHTA, FQGNSA. The CDR3 is 15 residues long. CDR3 residues: CASSLSQDRQYGYTF. The CDR3 coding sequence is TGTGCCAGCAGCTTATCCCAGGACAGACAATATGGCTACACCTTC. Variable domain in full (rest from reference TRBV7-2 and TRBJ1-2): GAGVSQSPSNKVTEKGKDVELRCDPISGHTALYWYRQSLGQGLEFLIYFQGNSAPDKSGLPSDRFSAERTGGSVSTLTIQRTQQEDSAVYLCASSLSQDRQYGYTFGSGTRLTVV.

V and J are TRBV2 and TRBJ1-5; 7 nucleotides agree with TRBD1. Germline CDR1 is SNHLY and CDR2 is FYNNEI. The V and J ends lost 7 bases and 6 bases, in that order; junction bases with no gene match: 12. CDR3 size: 15 residues. The CDR3 nucleotides read TGTGCCAGCACCTCGACAGGGCGAGGCGGTCAGCCCCAGCATTTT. As protein: CASTSTGRGGQPQHF.

The chain has TRBV27 and TRBJ1-3; 9 bases are a match to TRBD1. V gave up 7 bases and J gave up 1 base; unmatched junction bases: 14. The CDR3 has 18 residues. CDR1 is MNHEY, CDR2 SMNVEV, per germline (reference sequence). CDR3 bases: TGTGCCAGCACCCTAGTCACAGGGGGCGAAGGGTCTGGAAACACCATATATTTT. Translated: CASTLVTGGEGSGNTIYF.

The rearrangement links TRBV28 to TRBJ2-2, with D possibly matching TRBD2 (6 bases). Between the trimmed V and J ends, which lost 3 bases and 4 bases, there was a span of 9 bases. The CDR3 extends over 14 amino acids. Germline V lookup: CDR1 MDHEN, CDR2 SYDVKM. Here the CDR3 reads CASSFGLITGELFF. CDR3 DNA sequence: TGTGCCAGCAGTTTTGGACTAATCACCGGGGAGCTGTTTTTT.

CDR3 in DNA: TGTGCCTGGAGTGTACGTAGGCGGGAGGGCCGCACAGATACGCAGTATTTT. Amino acids: CAWSVRRREGRTDTQYF. This rearrangement joins TRBV30 to TRBJ2-3, with 9 bases identical to TRBD2. CDR1 and CDR2 (germline): GTSNPN, SVGIG (reference sequence). V dropped 0 bases and J dropped 1; count of bases not matched to a gene: 8. The CDR3 loop spans 17 amino acids.

The gene calls are TRBV19 and TRBJ2-2, with a possible D match to TRBD1 (6 bases). CDR3 length: 15 amino acids. CDR1 is LNHDA and CDR2 is SQIVND in the germline V gene (reference sequence). V lost 4 bases, J lost 4 bases, and 13 bases lay in between. The CDR3 region has the DNA TGTGCCAGTAGTACAAAGGACAGATTCACCGGGGAGCTGTTTTTT. Amino acids: CASSTKDRFTGELFF.

This clone was detected many times. The rearrangement joins TRBV19 to TRBJ2-1, with D hard to call. This CDR3 contains 15 residues. CDR1 and CDR2 (germline): LNHDA, SQIVND (reference sequence). Trimming pared 6 bases from V and 0 bases from J, leaving 12 bases between. In DNA form, the CDR3 reads TGTGCCAGTAGGTCCGCTGGTAGCTCCTACAATGAGCAGTTCTTC. Protein sequence: CASRSAGSSYNEQFF.

This chain uses TRBV6-4 with TRBJ1-1; D ambiguous. The CDR3 is 16 amino acids. V gave up 5 bases and J gave up 4 bases, with 20 bases separating them. Per the germline V gene, CDR1 is MRHNA and CDR2 is SNTAGT. The CDR3 nucleotides read TGTGCCAGCAGTTTCCCGCAGCGAGGGTGGAGCACTGAAGCTTTCTTT. Encoded protein: CASSFPQRGWSTEAFF.

The chain combines TRBV5-4 with TRBJ2-2, with 7 nucleotides matching TRBD2. The J segment lost 6 bases and the V segment lost 3 bases, leaving 14 bases of the junction unmatched. There are 17 residues in the CDR3. Germline-derived CDR1 and CDR2 are SGHNT and YYREEE (reference sequence). CDR3: CASSSGRRRRGAGELFF. CDR3 coding DNA: TGTGCCAGCAGCTCCGGAAGAAGACGACGGGGGGCCGGGGAGCTGTTTTTT.

The chain recombines TRBV29-1 with TRBJ1-2; 7 nucleotides match TRBD1. Germline V gene data show CDR1 as SQVTM and CDR2 as ANQGSEA. Trimming cost V 4 bases and J 1 base; bases outside gene matches: 3. The CDR3 length is 13 residues. CDR3 sequence reads: CSVGDSRNYGYTF. DNA of the CDR3: TGCAGCGTTGGGGACAGCCGTAACTATGGCTACACCTTC. The variable domain in full, completed from reference TRBV29-1 and TRBJ1-2, reads SAVISQKPSRDICQRGTSLTIQCQVDSQVTMMFWYRQQPGQSLTLIATANQGSEATYESGFVIDKFPISRPNLTFSTLTVSNMSPEDSSIYLCSVGDSRNYGYTFGSGTRLTVV.

The CDR3 bases are TGTGCCAGCAGCCTAGCGGGAGTCGTGTACGAGCAGTACTTC. Protein product: CASSLAGVVYEQYF. The chain employs TRBV6-5 and TRBJ2-7; 10 nucleotides line up with TRBD2. CDR1 and CDR2 (germline): MNHEY, SVGAGI. Germline trimming cut 6 bases from V and 4 bases from J; bases unmatched to any gene: 6. The CDR3 totals 14 residues.

The gene calls are TRBV29-1 and TRBJ2-1; the D gene is possibly TRBD1 (6 bases). The CDR3 covers 13 residues. Germline V gene data show CDR1 as SQVTM and CDR2 as ANQGSEA. The V end lost 6 bases, the J end lost 8 bases, and 17 bases lay between the germline ends. The CDR3 loop reads CSVQGPPIDEQFF. CDR3 coding DNA: TGCAGCGTGCAGGGGCCCCCGATCGATGAGCAGTTCTTC.

This clone was observed a handful of times. The rearrangement joins TRBV14 to TRBJ2-1, with D possibly matching TRBD2 (6 bases). The length of the CDR3 is 16 residues. V was cut by 0 bases and J by 8 bases, with 17 bases left in between. The germline CDR1 and CDR2 sequences are SGHDN and FVKESK. CDR3 in DNA: TGTGCCAGCAGCCAAGACGGAGGCGGGATGGGGGATGAGCAGTTCTTC. Translation: CASSQDGGGMGDEQFF.

The chain combines TRBV12-5 with TRBJ1-5; a possible D gene is TRBD1 (6 bases). Deletions cut 4 bases from V and 4 bases from J, with 14 bases between. This CDR3 has 15 residues. CDR1 is LGHNT and CDR2 is FRNRAP in the germline V gene. CDR3 amino acids: CASGSLGGANQPQHF. CDR3 DNA sequence: TGTGCTAGTGGTTCCCTAGGGGGGGCAAATCAGCCCCAGCATTTT.

The rearrangement links TRBV27 to TRBJ2-5; no reliable D call. The CDR3 is made up of 12 amino acids. Trimming removed 8 bases at V and 1 base at J, with 8 bases between. The V gene's germline CDR1 is MNHEY and CDR2 SMNVEV (reference sequence). The CDR3 coding sequence is TGTGCCAGCGGCCTAGGCCAAGAGACCCAGTACTTC. Protein product: CASGLGQETQYF.

The chain carries TRBV7-2 and TRBJ1-5; possibly TRBD1 for D (5 bases). The CDR3 contains 13 residues. Trimming removed 1 base at V and 7 bases at J, with 8 bases between. Germline V gene data show CDR1 as SGHTA and CDR2 as FQGNSA. Here the CDR3 reads CASSLGTKQPQHF. The CDR3 region has the DNA TGTGCCAGCAGCTTAGGGACAAAACAGCCCCAGCATTTT.

The chain carries TRBV5-6 and TRBJ1-2; D call uncertain. The CDR3 loop spans 16 amino acids. V lost 7 bases and J 6 bases, leaving 25 bases between the germline ends. Germline CDR1 and CDR2: SGHDT and YYEEEE. The CDR3 spells CASAASSEVIWHGYTF. The CDR3, as DNA: TGTGCCAGCGCCGCCTCAAGTGAGGTGATTTGGCATGGCTACACCTTC.

The chain uses TRBV29-1 and TRBJ2-1, with 9 nucleotides matching TRBD1. This CDR3 has 17 residues. The V segment lost 2 bases and the J segment 1 base; nucleotides outside the gene matches: 9. CDR1 SQVTM and CDR2 ANQGSEA come from the germline V gene. CDR3 coding DNA: TGCAGCGTTGAAACCTTACCGGGACAGGGATCCTACAATGAGCAGTTCTTC. Its protein is CSVETLPGQGSYNEQFF.

This chain joins TRBV4-2 and TRBJ2-3, with TRBD1 matching 7 bases. V was pared by 4 bases and J by 2 bases, with 6 bases of the junction left unmatched. This CDR3 contains 15 residues. The V gene's germline CDR1 is LGHNA and CDR2 YNFKEQ. As DNA, the CDR3 is TGTGCCAGCAGCCCCGAGGGACAGCCCACAGATACGCAGTATTTT. It codes for CASSPEGQPTDTQYF.

The rearrangement links TRBV6-5 to TRBJ2-7, with TRBD2 as a possible D gene (5 bases). Between the trimmed V and J ends, which lost 5 bases and 2 bases, there was a span of 10 bases. CDR3 length: 13 residues. The germline V gene encodes CDR1 MNHEY and CDR2 SVGAGI. The CDR3, as DNA: TGTGCCAGCAGTAATTCCGGGGCCTACGAGCAGTACTTC. Its protein is CASSNSGAYEQYF.

This chain joins TRBV6-6 and TRBJ2-7; D remains ambiguous. V lost 6 bases, J lost 0 bases, and 9 bases lay in between. This CDR3 has 13 residues. The germline V gene has CDR1 MNHNY and CDR2 SVGAGI (reference sequence). CDR3 nucleotide sequence: TGTGCCAGCAGCCCGCTAAGCTCCTACGAGCAGTACTTC. Protein sequence: CASSPLSSYEQYF.

In this sample, this clone turned up a few times. This chain connects TRBV7-9 to TRBJ1-1; the match to TRBD1 covers 9 bases. This CDR3 has 17 residues. Germline-derived CDR1 and CDR2 are SEHNR and FQNEAQ (reference sequence). Trimming at V came to 5 bases and at J to 1 base, leaving 11 bases not matched to a gene. The DNA for the CDR3 is TGTGCCAGCAGCCGTAATCCACAGGGGGCATGGAACACTGAAGCTTTCTTT. This gives the protein CASSRNPQGAWNTEAFF.